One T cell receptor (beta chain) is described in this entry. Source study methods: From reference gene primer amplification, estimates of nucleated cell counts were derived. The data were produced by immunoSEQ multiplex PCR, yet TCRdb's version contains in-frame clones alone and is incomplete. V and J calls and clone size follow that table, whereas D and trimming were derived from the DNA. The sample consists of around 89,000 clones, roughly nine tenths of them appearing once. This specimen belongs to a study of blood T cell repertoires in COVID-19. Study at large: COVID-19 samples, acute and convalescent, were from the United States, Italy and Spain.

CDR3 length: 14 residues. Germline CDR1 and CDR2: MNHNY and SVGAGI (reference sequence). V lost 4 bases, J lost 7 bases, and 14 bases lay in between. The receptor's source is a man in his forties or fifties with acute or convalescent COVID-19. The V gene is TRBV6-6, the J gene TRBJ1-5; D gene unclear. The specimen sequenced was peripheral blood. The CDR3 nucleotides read TGTGCCAGCAGTTGGGCGGGTCGGAACCAGCCCCAGCATTTT. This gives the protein CASSWAGRNQPQHF.